This T cell receptor beta chain was identified during a study of T cell clonotyping in hematopoietic cell transplantation. Time point meaning: recipient sample about 28 days before transplant, after cytoreduction. The V end lost 10 bases, the J end lost 5 bases, and 8 bases lay between the germline ends. Per germline, CDR1 SNHLY and CDR2 FYNNEI. The CDR3 covers 11 residues. Profiled with immunoSEQ multiplex PCR; TCRdb holds only in-frame clones, not every one. Of 45,000 to 60,000 clones listed, under 90% are singletons. The sequencing used peripheral blood mononuclear cells, collected before stem cell transplant. The sequence was collected from a man aged 55-75 years with biphenotypic leukemia. Some clones in this sample may be carry-over from other donors' samples. The V gene is TRBV2, the J gene TRBJ2-2; D ambiguous. CDR3 loop: CATRLTGELFF. The DNA of the CDR3 is TGTGCCACTCGACTGACCGGGGAGCTGTTTTTT.